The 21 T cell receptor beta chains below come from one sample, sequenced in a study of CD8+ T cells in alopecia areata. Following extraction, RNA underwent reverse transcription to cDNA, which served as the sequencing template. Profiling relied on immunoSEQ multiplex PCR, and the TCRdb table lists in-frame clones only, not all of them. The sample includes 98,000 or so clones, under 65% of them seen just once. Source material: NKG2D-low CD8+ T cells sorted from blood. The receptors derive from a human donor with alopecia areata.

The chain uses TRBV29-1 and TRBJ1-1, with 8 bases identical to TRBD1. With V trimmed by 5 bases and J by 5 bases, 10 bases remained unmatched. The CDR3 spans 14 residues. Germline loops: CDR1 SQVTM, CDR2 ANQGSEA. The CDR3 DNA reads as TGCAGCGTTCCCCTCGCCAGGGGGCGGACTGAAGCTTTCTTT. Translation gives CSVPLARGRTEAFF.

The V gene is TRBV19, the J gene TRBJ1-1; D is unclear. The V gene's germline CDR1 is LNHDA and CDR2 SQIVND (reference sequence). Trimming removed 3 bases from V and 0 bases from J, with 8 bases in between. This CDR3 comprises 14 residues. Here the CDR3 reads CASSITWLNTEAFF. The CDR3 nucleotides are TGTGCCAGTAGTATCACGTGGCTGAACACTGAAGCTTTCTTT.

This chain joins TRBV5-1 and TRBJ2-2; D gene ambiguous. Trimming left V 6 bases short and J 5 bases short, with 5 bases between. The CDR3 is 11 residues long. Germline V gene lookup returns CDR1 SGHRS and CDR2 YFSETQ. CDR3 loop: CASTQTGELFF. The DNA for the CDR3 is TGCGCCAGCACCCAGACCGGGGAGCTGTTTTTT.

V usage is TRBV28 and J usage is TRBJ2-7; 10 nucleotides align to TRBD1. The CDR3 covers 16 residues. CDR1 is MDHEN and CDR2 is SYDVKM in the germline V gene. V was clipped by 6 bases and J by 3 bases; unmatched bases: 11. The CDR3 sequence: CASRQRQGAPHYEQYF. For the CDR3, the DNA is TGTGCCAGCAGACAAAGACAGGGGGCGCCGCACTACGAGCAGTACTTC.

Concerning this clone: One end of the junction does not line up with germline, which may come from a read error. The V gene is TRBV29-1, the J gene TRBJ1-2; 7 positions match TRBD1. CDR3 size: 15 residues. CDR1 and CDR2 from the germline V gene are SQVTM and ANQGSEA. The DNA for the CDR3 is TGCAGCGTCCCTTTGGGGGACCCAGGGGGGTATGACTACACCTTC. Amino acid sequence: CSVPLGDPGGYDYTF.

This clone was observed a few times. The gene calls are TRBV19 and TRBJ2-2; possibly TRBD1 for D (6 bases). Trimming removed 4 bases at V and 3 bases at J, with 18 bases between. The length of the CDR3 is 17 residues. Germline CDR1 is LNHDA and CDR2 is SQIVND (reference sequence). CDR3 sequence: CASSRKKGGFDTGELFF. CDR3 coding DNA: TGTGCCAGTAGTAGAAAAAAAGGGGGTTTTGACACCGGGGAGCTGTTTTTT.

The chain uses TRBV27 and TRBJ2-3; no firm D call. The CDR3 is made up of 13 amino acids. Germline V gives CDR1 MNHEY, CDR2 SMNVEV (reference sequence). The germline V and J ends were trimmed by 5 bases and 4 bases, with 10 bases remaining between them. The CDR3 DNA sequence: TGTGCCAGCAGTCGCGTTCCGGCAGATACGCAGTATTTT. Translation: CASSRVPADTQYF.

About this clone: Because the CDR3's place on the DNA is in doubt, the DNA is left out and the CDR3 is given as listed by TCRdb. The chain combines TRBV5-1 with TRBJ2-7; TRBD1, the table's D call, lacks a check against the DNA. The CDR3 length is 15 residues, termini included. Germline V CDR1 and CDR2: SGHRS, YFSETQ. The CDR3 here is CASSSSTGGSYEQYF.

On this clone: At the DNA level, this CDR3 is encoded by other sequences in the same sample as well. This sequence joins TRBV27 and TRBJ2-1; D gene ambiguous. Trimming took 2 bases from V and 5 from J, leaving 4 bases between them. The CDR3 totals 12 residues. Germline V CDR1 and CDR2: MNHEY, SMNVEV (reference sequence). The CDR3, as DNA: TGTGCCAGCAGTTTACCCAACAATGAGCAGTTCTTC. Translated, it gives CASSLPNNEQFF.

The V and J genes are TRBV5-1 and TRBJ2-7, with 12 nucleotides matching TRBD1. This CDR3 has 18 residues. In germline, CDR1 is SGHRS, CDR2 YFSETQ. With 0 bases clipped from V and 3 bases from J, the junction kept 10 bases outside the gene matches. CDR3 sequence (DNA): TGCGCCAGCAGCTTGGTAGGGACAGGGGGCCCTACCGTCTACGAGCAGTACTTC. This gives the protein CASSLVGTGGPTVYEQYF.

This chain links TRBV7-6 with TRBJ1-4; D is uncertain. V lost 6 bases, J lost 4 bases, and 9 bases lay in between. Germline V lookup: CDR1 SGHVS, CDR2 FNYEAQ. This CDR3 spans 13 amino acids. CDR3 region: CASSGGRNEKLFF. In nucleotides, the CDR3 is TGTGCCAGCAGTGGTGGTCGTAATGAAAAACTGTTTTTT.

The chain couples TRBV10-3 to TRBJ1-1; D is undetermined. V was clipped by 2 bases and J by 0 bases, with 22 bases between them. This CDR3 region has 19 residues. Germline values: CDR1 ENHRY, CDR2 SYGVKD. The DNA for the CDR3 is TGTGCCATCAGTGAGCGGGTGTCAGGTCGGACCAGAATGAACACTGAAGCTTTCTTT. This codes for CAISERVSGRTRMNTEAFF.

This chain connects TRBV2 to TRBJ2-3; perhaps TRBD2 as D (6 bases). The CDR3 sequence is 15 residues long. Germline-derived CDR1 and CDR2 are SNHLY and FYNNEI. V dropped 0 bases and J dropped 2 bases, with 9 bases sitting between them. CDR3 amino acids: CASSEAAGLTDTQYF. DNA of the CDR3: TGTGCCAGCAGTGAAGCGGCGGGACTCACAGATACGCAGTATTTT.

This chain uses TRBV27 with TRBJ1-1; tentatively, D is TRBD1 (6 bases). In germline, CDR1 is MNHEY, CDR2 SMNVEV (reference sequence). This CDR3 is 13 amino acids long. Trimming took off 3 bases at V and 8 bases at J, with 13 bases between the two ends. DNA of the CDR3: TGTGCCAGCAGTTTGTTCAGGGGATGGGAAGCTTTCTTT. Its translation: CASSLFRGWEAFF.

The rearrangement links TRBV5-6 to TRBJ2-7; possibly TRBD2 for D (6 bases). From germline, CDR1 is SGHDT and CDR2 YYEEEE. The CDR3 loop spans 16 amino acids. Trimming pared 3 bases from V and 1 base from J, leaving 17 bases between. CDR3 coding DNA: TGTGCCAGCAGCTGGTTTACAGCGGGTACTTCCTACGAGCAGTACTTC. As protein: CASSWFTAGTSYEQYF.

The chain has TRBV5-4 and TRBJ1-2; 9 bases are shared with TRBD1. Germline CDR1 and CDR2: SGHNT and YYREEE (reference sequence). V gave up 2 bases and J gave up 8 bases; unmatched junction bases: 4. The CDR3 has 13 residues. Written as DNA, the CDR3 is TGTGCCAGCAGCTTACGGGACAGGGACGGCTACACCTTC. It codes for CASSLRDRDGYTF. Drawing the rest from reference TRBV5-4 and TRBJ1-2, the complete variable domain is ETGVTQSPTHLIKTRGQQVTLRCSSQSGHNTVSWYQQALGQGPQFIFQYYREEENGRGNFPPRFSGLQFPNYSSELNVNALELDDSALYLCASSLRDRDGYTFGSGTRLTVV.

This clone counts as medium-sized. The CDR3 nucleotides read TGTGCCAGCAGCCATGGGGCGGGCAATGAGCAGTTCTTC. The encoded protein is CASSHGAGNEQFF. This rearrangement joins TRBV7-3 to TRBJ2-1, with D perhaps TRBD1 or TRBD2 (5 bases each). The CDR3 contains 13 residues. V was clipped by 5 bases and J by 6 bases, with 11 bases between them. From germline, CDR1 is SGHTA and CDR2 FQGTGA.

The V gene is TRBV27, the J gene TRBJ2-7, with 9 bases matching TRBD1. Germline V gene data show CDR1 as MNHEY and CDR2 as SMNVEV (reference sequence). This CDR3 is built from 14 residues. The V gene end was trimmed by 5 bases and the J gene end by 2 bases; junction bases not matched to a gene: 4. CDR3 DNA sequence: TGTGCCAGCAGTCCGGGGACAGGGCCCTACGAGCAGTACTTC. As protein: CASSPGTGPYEQYF.

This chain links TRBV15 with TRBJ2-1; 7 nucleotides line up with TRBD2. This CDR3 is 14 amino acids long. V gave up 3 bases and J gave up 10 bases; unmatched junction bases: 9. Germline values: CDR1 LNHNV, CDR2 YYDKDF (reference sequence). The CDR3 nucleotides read TGTGCCACCAGCAGTTCGCGGGAGAGTTCGGAGCAGTTCTTC. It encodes CATSSSRESSEQFF.

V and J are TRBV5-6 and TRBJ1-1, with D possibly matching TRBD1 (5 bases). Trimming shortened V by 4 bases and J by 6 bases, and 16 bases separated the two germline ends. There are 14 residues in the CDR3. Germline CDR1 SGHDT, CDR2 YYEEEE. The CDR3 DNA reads TGTGCCAGCAGCCCACCGGGGCTCGTCGCTGAAGCTTTCTTT. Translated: CASSPPGLVAEAFF.

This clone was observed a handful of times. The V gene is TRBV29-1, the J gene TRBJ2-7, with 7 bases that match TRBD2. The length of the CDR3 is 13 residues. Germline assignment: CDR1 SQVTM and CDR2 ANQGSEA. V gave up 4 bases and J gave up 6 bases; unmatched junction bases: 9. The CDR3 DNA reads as TGCAGCGTTGTGGGGGAAGGGAGGGCCGAGCAGTACTTC. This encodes CSVVGEGRAEQYF.